This T cell receptor beta chain is from a study of blood T cell dynamics during melanoma immunotherapy. At the level of the study: Patients with metastatic melanoma got pembrolizumab or nivolumab-ipilimumab as first-line care.

Libraries were prepared by immunoSEQ multiplex PCR; TCRdb keeps only in-frame clonotypes and omits some of them. The profile shows approximately 7,600 clones, around 85% of them singletons. Time point here: week 3, after first cycle of checkpoint inhibitor. Sampling occurred pretreatment (T0) and at week 3 (W3), after cycle one of checkpoint blockade. The CDR3 has 13 residues. V gave up 0 bases and J gave up 15 bases, with 18 bases separating them. CDR1 GTSNPN and CDR2 SVGIG come from the germline V gene (reference sequence). The sequence came from a human donor with melanoma. This sequence joins TRBV30 and TRBJ2-1; no clear D gene. The material sequenced was blood, taken from a patient treated with checkpoint blockade. This chain's CDR3 is CAWSVEGRSFPFF. CDR3 bases: TGTGCCTGGAGTGTAGAAGGAAGGTCCTTCCCGTTCTTC.